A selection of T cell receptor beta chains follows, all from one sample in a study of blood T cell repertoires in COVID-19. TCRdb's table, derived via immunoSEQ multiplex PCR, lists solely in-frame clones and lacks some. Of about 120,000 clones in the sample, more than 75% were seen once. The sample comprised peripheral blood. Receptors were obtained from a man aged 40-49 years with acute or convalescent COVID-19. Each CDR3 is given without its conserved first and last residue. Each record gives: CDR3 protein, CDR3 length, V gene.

ASSLGTSTDTQY | 12 | TRBV5-1
ASSRDSGNQPQH | 12 | TRBV6-5
ASSTSGGALGETQY | 14 | TRBV2
ASSTTSGEYNEQF | 13 | TRBV7-9
ATSDPGLVSAEQF | 13 | TRBV24-1
ASRPTTGGGTEAF | 13 | TRBV5-4
ASSPPTSPTGELF | 13 | TRBV7-2
ASSTQGFRQETQY | 13 | TRBV7-8
ASSLAGTQY | 9 | TRBV5-1
ASSLGVRSGYEQY | 13 | TRBV5-5
ASRTGGFPQH | 10 | TRBV28
ASSLKFRDRGTDTQY | 15 | TRBV7-2
ASTLDRGKKAF | 11 | TRBV12-3/TRBV12-4
AIGGWNTEAF | 10 | TRBV10-3
ASSPWGGNSNQPQH | 14 | TRBV27
ASSLRGVRTSNTGELF | 16 | TRBV28
ASTQGGGGKGDIQY | 14 | TRBV4-2
ASSPQIERAGYT | 12 | TRBV18
ASSYKGGPPNEQF | 13 | TRBV6-2/TRBV6-3
AENFGTSQF | 9 | TRBV2
ASTPLGVGYGYT | 12 | TRBV21-1
ASSLEGQGVETQY | 13 | TRBV5-1
ATSDLRGSNEQF | 12 | TRBV24-1
SVIIGGGSYNEQF | 13 | TRBV29-1
ASSFRQFGGTQY | 12 | TRBV7-2
ASSLNGQGMAKNIQY | 15 | TRBV5-1
AWSVGGWEQY | 10 | TRBV30
ASSSSTLSSYNSPLH | 15 | TRBV11-2
ASSAGLAASEQF | 12 | TRBV3-1/TRBV3-2
ATRLGAQETQY | 11 | TRBV15
ASSVLAGGGEQF | 12 | TRBV6-4
ASSLGPRGANYGYT | 14 | TRBV7-8
ATSDPSGIGTQY | 12 | TRBV24-1
ASSWTGANNQPQH | 13 | TRBV2
ASSLHPSGGHTDTQY | 15 | TRBV5-6
ASSLAGGGDTQY | 12 | TRBV6-5